The 26 T cell receptor beta chains listed next were all sequenced from one sample in a study of cytomegalovirus exposure and HLA in healthy donors. The primer mix had 60 Vbeta and 13 Jbeta primers. Libraries were prepared by immunoSEQ multiplex PCR; TCRdb keeps only in-frame clonotypes and omits some of them. In the table there are over 200,000 clones, 65% to 75% of which are singletons. What was sequenced was PBMCs. Source of these receptors: a woman in her twenties or thirties in good health and CMV-seronegative.

This rearrangement joins TRBV29-1 to TRBJ2-7; 8 bases are shared with TRBD2. Germline-derived CDR1 and CDR2 are SQVTM and ANQGSEA. The CDR3 extends over 15 amino acids. J gave up 6 bases and V 7 bases, and 17 bases lay outside the gene matches. The CDR3 loop reads CSAKMTNGGGREQYF. The DNA of the CDR3 is TGCAGCGCCAAAATGACCAACGGGGGGGGCCGCGAGCAGTACTTC.

The chain couples TRBV5-4 to TRBJ1-2; TRBD1 is a possible D gene (6 bases). The V and J ends lost 0 bases and 7 bases respectively, with 13 bases between them. The length of the CDR3 is 14 residues. The germline V gene encodes CDR1 SGHNT and CDR2 YYREEE (reference sequence). This chain's CDR3 is CASSLAAAQGGYTF. As DNA, the CDR3 is TGTGCCAGCAGCTTGGCAGCGGCACAGGGTGGCTACACCTTC.

The V gene is TRBV7-3, the J gene TRBJ2-7, with 8 bases fitting TRBD2. The CDR3 is 14 residues long. Per the germline V gene, CDR1 is SGHTA and CDR2 is FQGTGA. Germline trimming cut 3 bases from V and 7 bases from J; bases unmatched to any gene: 8. The CDR3 region is CASSLLRGAREQYF. The DNA for the CDR3 is TGTGCCAGCAGCTTGCTGCGGGGGGCGCGGGAGCAGTACTTC.

The V call is TRBV19, the J call TRBJ2-5; D is ambiguous. The better agreement between TRBJ2-7 and the DNA end casts doubt on the J call. Germline V lookup: CDR1 LNHDA, CDR2 SQIVND (reference sequence). The CDR3 extends over 14 amino acids. CDR3 DNA: TGTGCCAGTAGCCCCACCTTTACGTCCTACGAGCAGTACTTC. Translated, it gives CASSPTFTSYEQYF.

This rearrangement joins TRBV6-5 to TRBJ2-7; D might be TRBD2 (6 bases). The V end was cut by 10 bases, the J end by 2 bases, with 12 bases between. The CDR3 is 12 residues long. Germline values: CDR1 MNHEY, CDR2 SVGAGI. The CDR3 is CATSGGTYEQYF. The CDR3 bases are TGTGCCACGTCCGGGGGAACCTACGAGCAGTACTTC.

This chain joins TRBV9 and TRBJ1-1; TRBD1 matches 10 bases. Germline CDR1 and CDR2: SGDLS and YYNGEE. V lost 1 base and J lost 6; bases outside the gene matches: 6. This CDR3 contains 15 residues. This CDR3 reads CASSVYGDRGAEAFF. DNA of the CDR3: TGTGCCAGCAGCGTATATGGGGACAGGGGCGCTGAAGCTTTCTTT.

V and J are TRBV5-1 and TRBJ1-2; no reliable D call. This CDR3 is built from 14 residues. Germline CDR1 reads SGHRS; CDR2 reads YFSETQ. The V end lost 2 bases, the J end lost 0 bases, and 8 bases lay between the germline ends. The DNA for the CDR3 is TGCGCCAGCAGCTTTCAGGATCCTAACTATGGCTACACCTTC. Translating it yields CASSFQDPNYGYTF.

As to this clone: This CDR3 is also generated by other DNA sequences in the sample. This sequence joins TRBV5-4 and TRBJ2-7; 13 bases align to TRBD2. The CDR3 is 16 residues long. J was trimmed by 0 bases and V by 4 bases; bases with no gene match: 4. Germline CDR1 is SGHNT and CDR2 is YYREEE (reference sequence). The CDR3 nucleotides read TGTGCCAGCAGCCCGGGACTAGCGGGGAGCTCCTACGAGCAGTACTTC. It encodes CASSPGLAGSSYEQYF.

A note on this clone: The identical CDR3 is also encoded by other nucleotide sequences in the sample. The chain's CDR3 is CASSQILAGSIDTQYF. CDR3 bases: TGCGCCAGCAGCCAGATACTAGCAGGATCTATAGATACGCAGTATTTT. The genes are TRBV4-1 and TRBJ2-3; TRBD2 might be the D (6 bases). The V gene's germline CDR1 is MGHRA and CDR2 YSYEKL. The CDR3 covers 16 residues. The V and J ends lost 3 bases and 5 bases respectively, with 18 bases between them.

This chain uses TRBV5-4 with TRBJ2-5, with D perhaps TRBD2 (6 bases). This CDR3 is 15 amino acids long. Germline lookup yields CDR1 SGHNT and CDR2 YYREEE (reference sequence). The V gene lost 0 bases and the J gene lost 5 bases, with 14 bases spanning the gap. CDR3 amino acids: CASSLAGGALETQYF. DNA for the CDR3: TGTGCCAGCAGCTTGGCCGGAGGGGCTCTGGAGACCCAGTACTTC.

The CDR3 reads CASSPRGDRALNEQFF. CDR3 coding DNA: TGTGCCAGCAGCCCACGGGGGGACAGGGCACTCAATGAGCAGTTCTTC. V is TRBV7-9 and J is TRBJ2-1; TRBD1 agrees at 9 bases. CDR3 length: 16 residues. V was pared by 5 bases and J by 6 bases, with 11 bases of the junction left unmatched. The germline V gene encodes CDR1 SEHNR and CDR2 FQNEAQ (reference sequence).

A note on this clone: One end of the junction varies from germline; a read error may be responsible. This CDR3 is also generated by other DNA sequences in the sample. V gene TRBV2 combines with J gene TRBJ2-7; 14 bases are shared with TRBD2. CDR3 length: 16 residues. Germline CDR1 and CDR2: SNHLY and FYNNEI. The CDR3 spells CASSEVGTSGRYEQYF. The CDR3 DNA sequence: TGTGCCAGCAGTGAAGTTGGGACTAGCGGGAGATACGAGCAGTATTTC.

On this clone: A much larger clonotype is one base distant, so this may be a read error. The J gene is TRBJ1-1, the V gene TRBV7-9, with unresolved D. Looked up from germline, CDR1 is SEHNR and CDR2 is FQNEAQ (reference sequence). This CDR3 region has 11 residues. CDR3 region: CTSSLGGEAFF. The CDR3 DNA follows: TGTACCAGCAGCTTAGGAGGGGAAGCTTTCTTT.

This chain joins TRBV5-5 and TRBJ1-5; D uncertain. CDR3 length equals 13 residues. Between the trimmed V and J ends, which lost 1 base and 5 bases, there was a span of 7 bases. Germline CDR1 SGHKS, CDR2 YYEKEE (reference sequence). CDR3 in amino acids: CASSLLEDQPQHF. Here the CDR3 DNA reads TGTGCCAGCAGCTTGCTTGAGGATCAGCCCCAGCATTTT.

The chain carries TRBV5-6 and TRBJ2-5; 7 positions match TRBD1. CDR1 is SGHDT and CDR2 is YYEEEE in the germline V gene. J was trimmed by 5 bases and V by 2 bases; bases with no gene match: 6. The CDR3 is made up of 14 amino acids. The CDR3 protein is CASSFFDRDETQYF. CDR3 coding DNA: TGTGCCAGCAGCTTTTTCGACAGGGATGAGACCCAGTACTTC.

This chain connects TRBV9 to TRBJ1-1; tentative D call: TRBD1 (6 bases). Germline CDR1 SGDLS, CDR2 YYNGEE. Trimming shortened V by 3 bases and J by 4 bases, and 10 bases separated the two germline ends. CDR3 length: 13 amino acids. The CDR3 sequence: CASSGQGFTEAFF. CDR3 sequence (DNA): TGTGCCAGCAGCGGCCAGGGGTTCACTGAAGCTTTCTTT.

V and J are TRBV7-3 and TRBJ2-1; 7 bases are shared with TRBD2. V was clipped by 5 bases and J by 2 bases; unmatched bases: 6. Germline loops: CDR1 SGHTA, CDR2 FQGTGA. This CDR3 comprises 15 residues. CDR3 sequence (DNA): TGTGCCAGCAGCCCGAGAAGCGGGGCCTACAATGAGCAGTTCTTC. Translating gives CASSPRSGAYNEQFF.

The chain couples TRBV5-6 to TRBJ1-1; D is ambiguous. Germline CDR1 and CDR2: SGHDT and YYEEEE. CDR3 length equals 13 residues. Trimming removed 1 base from V and 0 bases from J, with 4 bases in between. CDR3 DNA: TGTGCCAGCAGCTTGTCGGTGAACACTGAAGCTTTCTTT. Residues: CASSLSVNTEAFF.

The chain uses TRBV9 and TRBJ1-1, with 8 bases aligning to TRBD1. There are 13 residues in the CDR3. V was pared by 3 bases and J by 7 bases, with 5 bases of the junction left unmatched. CDR1 SGDLS and CDR2 YYNGEE come from the germline V gene. This CDR3 reads CASSAQGAREAFF. CDR3 bases: TGTGCCAGCAGCGCTCAGGGGGCCCGTGAAGCTTTCTTT. The full variable domain, with the rest looked up from reference TRBV9 and TRBJ1-1, is DSGVTQTPKHLITATGQRVTLRCSPRSGDLSVYWYQQSLDQGLQFLIQYYNGEERAKGNILERFSAQQFPDLHSELNLSSLELGDSALYFCASSAQGAREAFFGQGTRLTVV.

The chain carries TRBV6-6 and TRBJ1-1, with D hard to call. V gave up 0 bases and J gave up 1 base, with 9 bases separating them. Per germline, CDR1 MNHNY and CDR2 SVGAGI (reference sequence). There are 15 residues in the CDR3. As DNA, the CDR3 is TGTGCCAGCAGTTACTCGAGGGCAGGGAACACTGAAGCTTTCTTT. Translation gives CASSYSRAGNTEAFF.

On this clone: The junction does not match germline at one end; this may be a read error. The rearrangement joins TRBV7-7 to TRBJ2-5, with D perhaps TRBD2 (6 bases). CDR3 length: 16 residues. The V gene's germline CDR1 is SSHAT and CDR2 FNYEAQ (reference sequence). The CDR3 loop is CASSLAVRRVAQPQYF. The CDR3 nucleotides are TGTGCTAGCAGCTTAGCGGTGCGGAGGGTAGCGCAGCCCCAGTACTTC.

This clone turned up a few times. The V gene is TRBV4-2, the J gene TRBJ2-1; a weak D match, TRBD2 (6 bases). This CDR3 region has 14 residues. CDR1 LGHNA and CDR2 YNFKEQ come from the germline V gene. V lost 5 bases and J 8 bases, leaving 16 bases between the germline ends. DNA of the CDR3: TGTGCCAGCAGCTCGGCCGGGGGTACGCATGAGCAGTTCTTC. It encodes CASSSAGGTHEQFF.

V is TRBV11-3 and J is TRBJ1-2; D remains ambiguous. There are 13 residues in the CDR3. Looked up from germline, CDR1 is SGHNT and CDR2 is YENEEA. Trimming shortened V by 1 base and J by 3 bases, and 6 bases separated the two germline ends. DNA of the CDR3: TGTGCCAGCAGCTTAGGGCCAGACTATGGCTACACCTTC. Protein: CASSLGPDYGYTF.

The CDR3 sequence: CASSPGQNYGYTF. The CDR3 DNA is TGTGCCAGCAGTCCGGGACAGAACTATGGCTACACCTTC. This chain uses TRBV6-6 with TRBJ1-2; 7 bases map to TRBD1. Germline CDR1 and CDR2: MNHNY and SVGAGI (reference sequence). The CDR3 is 13 amino acids. V shed 5 bases, J shed 2 bases, and the junction held 2 bases outside the gene matches.

The chain recombines TRBV6-5 with TRBJ1-2, with D hard to call. Germline-derived CDR1 and CDR2 are MNHEY and SVGAGI. The CDR3 covers 13 residues. V was trimmed by 5 bases and J by 4 bases, leaving 11 bases between them. CDR3 sequence: CASSEAGGYGYTF. The DNA for the CDR3 is TGTGCCAGCAGTGAAGCCGGCGGCTATGGCTACACCTTC.

This clone has only a few counts. This chain joins TRBV5-4 and TRBJ2-7; 10 bases match TRBD2. CDR1 and CDR2 from the germline V gene are SGHNT and YYREEE (reference sequence). Trimming at V came to 4 bases and at J to 7 bases, leaving 8 bases not matched to a gene. CDR3 length: 14 residues. CDR3 sequence: CASSLPGTSAEQYF. CDR3 nucleotides: TGTGCCAGCAGCCTCCCCGGGACTAGCGCGGAGCAGTACTTC.